This TCR beta chain came from a study of blood T cell repertoires in COVID-19. Original handling: Reference gene primer amplification yielded estimated nucleated cell counts. The table came from immunoSEQ multiplex PCR; TCRdb's copy has only in-frame clones and leaves some out. V and J calls and clone size are given by that table; D and trimming were obtained from the DNA. The table includes approximately 250,000 clones, approximately 88% detected once. The length of the CDR3 is 15 residues. The V gene end was trimmed by 4 bases and the J gene end by 5 bases; junction bases not matched to a gene: 6. Looked up from germline, CDR1 is MNHEY and CDR2 is SVGAGI. Assignment of participants to cohorts was predicated upon participant-reported clinical history.

The source is a woman aged 25 to 45 who had recovered from COVID-19. Material: PBMCs or T cells enriched from blood (not recorded which). V usage is TRBV6-5 and J usage is TRBJ1-2; TRBD1 aligns across 11 bases. The CDR3 spells CASSLWTGGGYGYTF. The CDR3 DNA reads as TGTGCCAGCAGTTTATGGACAGGGGGCGGATATGGCTACACCTTC.